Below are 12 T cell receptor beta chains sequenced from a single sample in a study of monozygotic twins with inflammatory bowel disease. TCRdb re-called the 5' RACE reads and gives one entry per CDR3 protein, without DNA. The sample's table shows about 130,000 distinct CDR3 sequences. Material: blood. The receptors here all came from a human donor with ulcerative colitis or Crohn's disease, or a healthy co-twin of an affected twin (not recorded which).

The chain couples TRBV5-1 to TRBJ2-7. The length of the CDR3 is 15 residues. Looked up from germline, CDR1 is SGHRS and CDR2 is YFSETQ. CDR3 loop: CASSLTLRSSYEQYF.

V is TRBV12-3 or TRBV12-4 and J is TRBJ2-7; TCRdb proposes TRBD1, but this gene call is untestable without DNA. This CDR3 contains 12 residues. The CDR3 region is CASSGTNYEQYF.

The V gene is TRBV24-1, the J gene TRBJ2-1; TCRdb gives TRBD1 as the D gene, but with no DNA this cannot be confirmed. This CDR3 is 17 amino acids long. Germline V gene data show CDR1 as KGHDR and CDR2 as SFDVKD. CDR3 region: CATSGRTGGVRLNEQFF.

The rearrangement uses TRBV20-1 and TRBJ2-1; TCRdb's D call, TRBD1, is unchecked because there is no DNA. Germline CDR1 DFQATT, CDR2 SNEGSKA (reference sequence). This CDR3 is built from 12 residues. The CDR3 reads CSAFAGSNEQFF.

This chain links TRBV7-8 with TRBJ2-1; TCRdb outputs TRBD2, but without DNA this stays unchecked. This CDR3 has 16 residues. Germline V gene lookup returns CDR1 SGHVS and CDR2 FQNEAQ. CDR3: CASSLGELAGFDEQFF.

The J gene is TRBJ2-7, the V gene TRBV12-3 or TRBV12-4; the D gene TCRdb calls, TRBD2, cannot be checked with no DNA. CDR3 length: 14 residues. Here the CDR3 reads CASSLEARLYEQYF.

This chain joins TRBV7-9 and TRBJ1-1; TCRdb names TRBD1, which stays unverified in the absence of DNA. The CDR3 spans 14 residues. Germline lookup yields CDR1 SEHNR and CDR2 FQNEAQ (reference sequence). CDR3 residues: CASSPRQLNTEAFF.

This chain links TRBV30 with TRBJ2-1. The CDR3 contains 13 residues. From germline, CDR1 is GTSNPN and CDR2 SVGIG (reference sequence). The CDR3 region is CAWSVLQYNEQFF. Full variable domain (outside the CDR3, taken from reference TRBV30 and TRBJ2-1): SQTIHQWPATLVQPVGSPLSLECTVEGTSNPNLYWYRQAAGRGLQLLFYSVGIGQISSEVPQNLSASRPQDRQFILSSKKLLLSDSGFYLCAWSVLQYNEQFFGPGTRLTVL.

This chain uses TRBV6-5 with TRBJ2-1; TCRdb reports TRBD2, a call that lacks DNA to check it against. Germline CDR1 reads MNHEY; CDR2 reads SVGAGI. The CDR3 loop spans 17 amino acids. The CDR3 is CASSYRLAGGRGNEQFF.

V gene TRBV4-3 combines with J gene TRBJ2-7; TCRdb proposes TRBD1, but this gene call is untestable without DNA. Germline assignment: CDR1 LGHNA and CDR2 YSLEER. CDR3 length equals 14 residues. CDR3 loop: CASSQEPGEYEQYF.

CDR3 amino acids: CSVEQGQNTGELFF. This sequence joins TRBV29-1 and TRBJ2-2; checking the TCRdb D call of TRBD1 is not possible without DNA. Germline-derived CDR1 and CDR2 are SQVTM and ANQGSEA. This CDR3 contains 14 residues.

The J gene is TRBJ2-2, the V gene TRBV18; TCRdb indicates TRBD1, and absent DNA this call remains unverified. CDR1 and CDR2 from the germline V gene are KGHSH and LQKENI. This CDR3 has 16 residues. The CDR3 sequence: CASSPLPHRNTGELFF.